The T cell receptor (beta chain) described here comes from a study of CD8+ T cells in alopecia areata. Sequencing templates came from extracted RNA that was reverse transcribed into cDNA. Sequenced by immunoSEQ multiplex PCR; TCRdb stores in-frame clones only, minus some. The sample yields fewer than 150,000 clones, roughly two fifths seen once. This clone was seen a few times. Sequenced sample: CD4+ T cells sorted from blood. This clonotype originated in a human donor with alopecia areata.

For the CDR3, the DNA is TGTGCCAGCAGCTTCGACAGGGGGCGCGCAGATACGCAGTATTTT. Translating gives CASSFDRGRADTQYF. This chain links TRBV7-9 with TRBJ2-3; TRBD1 matches 10 bases. V shed 3 bases, J shed 4 bases, and the junction held 4 bases outside the gene matches. This CDR3 comprises 15 residues. Germline V gene sequence: CDR1 SEHNR, CDR2 FQNEAQ (reference sequence).